The present T cell receptor (beta chain) was sequenced within a study of T cells in Graves' hyperthyroidism and ophthalmopathy. Germline assignment: CDR1 MDHEN and CDR2 SYDVKM. The V and J ends lost 5 bases and 0 bases respectively, with 14 bases between them. The CDR3 runs 16 residues. Amplified TCR beta CDR3 regions derived from RNA transcripts. With the HTBI primer set, the TCR CDR3 went through a first round of RT-PCR. TCRdb recomputed calls from the multiplex PCR reads with MiXCR, one row per CDR3 protein. This sample has hundreds of thousands of distinct CDR3 sequences, with around 21% found just once.

Material: blood. The sequence was obtained from a man aged 25 to 40 with Graves' ophthalmopathy. The genes are TRBV28 and TRBJ2-4; D remains ambiguous. The CDR3 loop reads CASSMLDNLAKNIQYF. CDR3 DNA: TGTGCCAGCAGTATGCTAGACAATCTAGCCAAAAACATTCAGTACTTC.